What follows are 29 T cell receptor beta chains derived from one specimen sequenced in a study of immune characterization of retroperitoneal liposarcoma. TCRdb redid the calling of the PCR reads with MiXCR, one entry per CDR3 protein. The sample has fewer than 8,000 distinct CDR3 sequences, more than 35% seen once. The source material was tumor tissue. These receptors all stem from a male donor with retroperitoneal liposarcoma.

The rearrangement links TRBV6-6 to TRBJ2-1; TRBD1 is a possible D gene (5 bases). Matching the DNA end better, TRBJ2-5 makes the J call doubtful. Germline V gene data show CDR1 as MNHNY and CDR2 as SVGAGI (reference sequence). The CDR3 consists of 12 residues. CDR3 in DNA: TGTGCCAGCAGCCAGGGTATCGAGACCCAGTACTTC. This sequence encodes CASSQGIETQYF.

This clonotype was picked up a small number of times. The CDR3 protein is CASRLQGYGEQFF. CDR3 sequence (DNA): TGTGCCAGCAGACTACAGGGCTACGGGGAGCAGTTCTTC. V is TRBV6-5 and J is TRBJ2-1; the D gene is possibly TRBD1 (6 bases). Germline V gives CDR1 MNHEY, CDR2 SVGAGI. Trimming pared 6 bases from V and 10 bases from J, leaving 16 bases between. CDR3 size: 13 residues.

This clonotype appeared a few times. The genes are TRBV6-1 and TRBJ1-6; a weak D match, TRBD1 (5 bases). From germline, CDR1 is MNHNS and CDR2 SASEGT. CDR3 size: 14 residues. V was shortened by 7 bases and J by 4 bases, with 11 bases between the two germline ends. The CDR3 here is CASMMGRYNSPLHF. Written as DNA, the CDR3 is TGTGCCAGCATGATGGGGCGATATAATTCACCCCTCCACTTT.

This clonotype was counted only a few times. This chain connects TRBV6-2 or TRBV6-3 to TRBJ2-6; D is unresolved. With 6 bases removed from V and 0 bases from J, the gap between germline ends came to 9 bases. CDR1 MNHEY and CDR2 SVGEGT come from the germline V gene. The CDR3 length is 15 residues. CDR3: CASRNQDSGANVLTF. The CDR3 nucleotides read TGTGCCAGCAGGAACCAAGACTCTGGGGCCAACGTCCTGACTTTC.

At least ten counts were recorded for this clonotype. The chain employs TRBV25-1 and TRBJ2-1; 11 nucleotides line up with TRBD2. The length of the CDR3 is 14 residues. Per germline, CDR1 MGHDK and CDR2 SYGVNS. Trimming removed 4 bases from V and 4 bases from J; junction bases left unmatched: 0. This chain's CDR3 is CASSVAGGYNEQFF. CDR3 nucleotides: TGTGCCAGCAGTGTAGCGGGAGGGTACAATGAGCAGTTCTTC.

J is TRBJ2-7 and V is TRBV6-2 or TRBV6-3; maybe TRBD1 (6 bases). The CDR3 sequence is 15 residues long. The germline V and J ends were trimmed by 6 bases and 2 bases, with 17 bases remaining between them. CDR1 and CDR2 from the germline V gene are MNHEY and SVGEGT. CDR3 sequence (DNA): TGTGCCAGCAGGGGCTACCGGGACACAACCTACGAGCAGTACTTC. This encodes CASRGYRDTTYEQYF.

This clonotype appeared a single time. The chain employs TRBV10-3 and TRBJ2-1, with 7 bases that match TRBD1. The J call could be wrong; TRBJ2-5 is a better fit for the DNA end. There are 15 residues in the CDR3. Germline V gene sequence: CDR1 ENHRY, CDR2 SYGVKD. The DNA for the CDR3 is TGTGCCATCAGTGACGAGTCAGACAGGGAGGAGACCCAGTACTTC. This translates into CAISDESDREETQYF.

This clonotype was recorded only once. V gene TRBV10-2 combines with J gene TRBJ2-1; TRBD2 agrees at 8 bases. Germline loops: CDR1 WSHSY, CDR2 SAAADI. The CDR3 runs to 20 residues. With V trimmed by 3 bases and J by 0 bases, 16 bases remained unmatched. CDR3 DNA sequence: TGCGCCAGCAGTGATCGATATAGCGGTGTAGCGGGGAGCTCCTACAATGAGCAGTTCTTC. This sequence encodes CASSDRYSGVAGSSYNEQFF.

Within the sample, this clonotype is medium-sized. The chain's CDR3 is CASSWTSGGASEQYF. In DNA form, the CDR3 reads TGTGCCAGCAGTTGGACTAGCGGGGGGGCCTCTGAGCAGTACTTC. The chain combines TRBV6-1 with TRBJ2-4, with 15 bases aligning to TRBD2. The CDR3 sequence is 15 residues long. After removal of 5 bases from V and 13 bases from J, the junction contained 9 bases not matched to a gene. Germline CDR1 and CDR2: MNHNS and SASEGT.

The rearrangement uses TRBV7-4 and TRBJ2-3; possibly TRBD1 for D (5 bases). There are 16 residues in the CDR3. The V and J ends lost 5 bases and 4 bases respectively, with 19 bases between them. Germline V gene lookup returns CDR1 SGHVT and CDR2 SQSDAQ. The CDR3 DNA reads TGTGCCAGCAGCAGTACCAGGGCTCCCCGGGCAGATACGCAGTATTTT. Protein: CASSSTRAPRADTQYF.

The chain carries TRBV7-2 and TRBJ2-2; D is perhaps TRBD2 (6 bases). Trimming removed 5 bases from V and 5 bases from J, with 21 bases in between. Per the germline V gene, CDR1 is SGHTA and CDR2 is FQGNSA. The CDR3 extends over 17 amino acids. The CDR3 nucleotides read TGTGCCAGCAGCCGCCAGCCCACTAGCCGACAAACCGGGGAGCTGTTTTTT. As protein: CASSRQPTSRQTGELFF. Drawing the rest from reference TRBV7-2 and TRBJ2-2, the complete variable domain is GAGVSQSPSNKVTEKGKDVELRCDPISGHTALYWYRQSLGQGLEFLIYFQGNSAPDKSGLPSDRFSAERTGGSVSTLTIQRTQQEDSAVYLCASSRQPTSRQTGELFFGEGSRLTVL.

This clonotype was seen a handful of times. The chain is built from TRBV12-3 or TRBV12-4 and TRBJ2-5; D is perhaps TRBD2 (6 bases). The CDR3 consists of 15 residues. V lost 8 bases, J lost 11 bases, and 27 bases lay in between. The CDR3 is CASRLLSGSYNEQYF. As DNA, the CDR3 is TGTGCCAGCCGCCTTTTGTCCGGGAGCTACAATGAGCAGTACTTC.

The genes are TRBV24-1 and TRBJ2-1, with 7 nucleotides matching TRBD2. V lost 3 bases and J lost 2; bases outside the gene matches: 6. The CDR3 sequence is 16 residues long. Per the germline V gene, CDR1 is KGHDR and CDR2 is SFDVKD. This chain's CDR3 is CATSDRAGAAYNEQFF. CDR3 bases: TGTGCCACCAGTGATCGTGCGGGAGCGGCCTACAATGAGCAGTTCTTC.

Comments on this clonotype: Possible read error: a much larger clone is one base away. This rearrangement joins TRBV6-1 to TRBJ2-1, with TRBD2 as a possible D gene (6 bases). V was cut by 10 bases and J by 5 bases, with 12 bases left in between. In germline, CDR1 is MNHNS, CDR2 SASEGT. The CDR3 consists of 12 residues. CDR3 amino acids: CATAGFNNEQFF. The CDR3 region has the DNA TGTGCCACCGCGGGATTCAACAATGAGCAGTTCTTC.

The chain is built from TRBV6-5 and TRBJ2-1; weak D call: TRBD1 (5 bases). The J call may not be correct, given that the DNA end is closer to TRBJ2-7. Germline V lookup: CDR1 MNHEY, CDR2 SVGAGI. The CDR3 runs 15 residues. In DNA, the CDR3 is TGTGCCAGCAGTTACTCGGCTCACAGGCTTTACGAGCAGTACTTC. This sequence encodes CASSYSAHRLYEQYF.

In its sample, this clonotype was seen a few times. This chain links TRBV6-5 with TRBJ2-5; 7 bases align to TRBD2. CDR3 size: 15 residues. CDR1 is MNHEY, CDR2 SVGAGI, per germline. V was pared by 2 bases and J by 5 bases, with 8 bases of the junction left unmatched. CDR3 DNA sequence: TGTGCCAGCAGTTACGCAGCGCGGGGGTGGGAGACCCAGTACTTC. Its translation is CASSYAARGWETQYF.

The chain links TRBV6-1 to TRBJ2-1; a possible D gene is TRBD2 (7 bases). In germline, CDR1 is MNHNS, CDR2 SASEGT. CDR3 size: 15 residues. V gave up 6 bases and J gave up 10 bases, with 22 bases separating them. CDR3 in amino acids: CASRPAGATSYEQFF. As DNA, the CDR3 is TGTGCCAGCAGACCCGCGGGGGCTACCTCCTACGAGCAGTTCTTC.

V gene TRBV7-2 combines with J gene TRBJ2-1, with 10 positions matching TRBD2. Germline CDR1 is SGHTA and CDR2 is FQGNSA. V lost 4 bases, J lost 13 bases, and 13 bases stayed unmatched. This CDR3 has 15 residues. The CDR3 is CASSSPGLARETQFF. The CDR3 DNA reads as TGTGCCAGCAGCTCCCCGGGACTAGCGAGAGAGACCCAGTTCTTC.

The gene calls are TRBV6-1 and TRBJ2-1; D is undetermined. TRBJ2-7 matches the DNA end more closely, so the J call is doubtful. The CDR3 spans 16 residues. Germline CDR1 is MNHNS and CDR2 is SASEGT. The CDR3 nucleotides read TGTGCCAGCAGCCCCCTCGATCGGTCAAGCTCCTACGAGCAGTACTTC. Encoded protein: CASSPLDRSSSYEQYF.

By sample fraction, this clonotype is medium-sized. One end of the junction is discordant with germline, which a read error may explain. This chain joins TRBV12-3 or TRBV12-4 and TRBJ2-5; D remains ambiguous. CDR3 length equals 13 residues. This chain's CDR3 is CASSFGRVSAWWF. The CDR3 coding sequence is TGTGCCAGCAGCTTCGGACGGGTCTCGGCATGGTGGTTC.

This sequence joins TRBV12-3 or TRBV12-4 and TRBJ2-1; 7 bases match TRBD2. CDR3 length equals 14 residues. The junction had 16 bases not matched to a gene; V was cut back by 7 bases and J by 13 bases. CDR3 sequence reads: CASTSSGQGETQFF. The DNA of the CDR3 is TGTGCCAGCACTAGTAGCGGGCAAGGAGAGACCCAGTTCTTC.

This clonotype came up a few times. The CDR3 loop reads CASSPWWGQVLTSSYEQYF. DNA of the CDR3: TGTGCCAGCAGCCCCTGGTGGGGACAGGTCCTTACAAGCTCCTACGAGCAGTACTTC. The chain joins TRBV11-3 to TRBJ2-7; 8 bases are shared with TRBD1. The CDR3 totals 19 residues. Looked up from germline, CDR1 is SGHNT and CDR2 is YENEEA. Unmatched junction bases numbered 18, after V lost 5 bases and J lost 0 bases.

This clonotype occurred a few times. The chain couples TRBV27 to TRBJ2-1; 11 bases match TRBD2. The CDR3 totals 17 residues. V lost 6 bases and J lost 4; bases outside the gene matches: 11. Looked up from germline, CDR1 is MNHEY and CDR2 is SMNVEV (reference sequence). The CDR3 here is CASRHIAGGPRYNEQFF. CDR3 in DNA: TGTGCCAGCAGACACATAGCGGGAGGGCCAAGATACAATGAGCAGTTCTTC.

The chain employs TRBV11-2 and TRBJ2-1; TRBD1 aligns across 8 bases. Judging by the DNA end, TRBJ2-7 fits better; the J call may be wrong. CDR1 is SGHAT, CDR2 FQNNGV, per germline. The CDR3 sequence is 16 residues long. The CDR3 nucleotides read TGTGCCAGCAGCCCGTCCGGGACAGGAAGGGGGAATGAGCAGTACTTC. The encoded protein is CASSPSGTGRGNEQYF.

This clonotype was seen more than once but under ten times. The rearrangement uses TRBV6-4 and TRBJ2-1; D assignment may be TRBD1 or TRBD2 (5 bases each). V was shortened by 10 bases and J by 5 bases, with 12 bases between the two germline ends. CDR1 and CDR2 (germline): MRHNA, SNTAGT. This CDR3 has 12 residues. The CDR3 is CAITGTHNEQFF. The CDR3 DNA follows: TGTGCCATAACCGGGACCCACAATGAGCAGTTCTTC.

This clonotype was observed a few times. The chain has TRBV7-2 and TRBJ2-4, with TRBD2 as a possible D gene (6 bases). The germline CDR1 and CDR2 sequences are SGHTA and FQGNSA. The CDR3 covers 16 residues. V was shortened by 3 bases and J by 13 bases, with 25 bases between the two germline ends. The CDR3 DNA is TGTGCCAGCAGCTTGGAGGGCCTGAGCTCCTACAATGAGCAGTACTTC. This translates into CASSLEGLSSYNEQYF.

The gene calls are TRBV27 and TRBJ2-1, with D unclear. The V end was cut by 0 bases, the J end by 4 bases, with 7 bases between. The CDR3 is 14 residues long. Germline CDR1 is MNHEY and CDR2 is SMNVEV (reference sequence). CDR3 nucleotides: TGTGCCAGCAGTTTATCAGGACGGTACAATGAGCAGTTCTTC. Translated, it gives CASSLSGRYNEQFF.

V is TRBV27 and J is TRBJ2-1, with TRBD2 matching over 15 bases. The germline CDR1 and CDR2 sequences are MNHEY and SMNVEV (reference sequence). This CDR3 contains 17 residues. V trimming: 5 bases; J trimming: 6 bases; junction bases outside the gene matches: 8. The CDR3 nucleotides read TGTGCCAGCAGTAGACCGGGACTAGCGGGGGGACTCAATGAGCAGTTCTTC. It yields the protein CASSRPGLAGGLNEQFF.

The chain combines TRBV11-3 with TRBJ2-3; D gene ambiguous. Trimming removed 4 bases at V and 10 bases at J, with 12 bases between. This CDR3 spans 12 amino acids. Germline V gene sequence: CDR1 SGHNT, CDR2 YENEEA. CDR3 DNA: TGTGCCAGCAGCTACCCAGGCATCCCGCAGTATTTT. Translated, it gives CASSYPGIPQYF. The full variable domain, rest sourced from reference TRBV11-3 and TRBJ2-3, is EAGVVQSPRYKIIEKKQPVAFWCNPISGHNTLYWYLQNLGQGPELLIRYENEEAVDDSQLPKDRFSAERLKGVDSTLKIQPAELGDSAVYLCASSYPGIPQYFGPGTRLTVL.